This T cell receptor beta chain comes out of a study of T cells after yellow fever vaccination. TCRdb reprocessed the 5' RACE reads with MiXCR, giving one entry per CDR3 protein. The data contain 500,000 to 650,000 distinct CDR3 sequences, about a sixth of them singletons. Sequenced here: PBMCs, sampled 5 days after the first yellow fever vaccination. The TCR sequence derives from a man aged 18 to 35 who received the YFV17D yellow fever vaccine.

CDR3 DNA: TGCAGTGCTCCCCAAGGGGGCCGGGGTGGCTACACCTTC. Translated, it gives CSAPQGGRGGYTF. The rearrangement joins TRBV20-1 to TRBJ1-2, with 7 bases matching TRBD1. Germline values: CDR1 DFQATT, CDR2 SNEGSKA (reference sequence). The CDR3 is made up of 13 amino acids. V shed 5 bases, J shed 7 bases, and the junction held 10 bases outside the gene matches.